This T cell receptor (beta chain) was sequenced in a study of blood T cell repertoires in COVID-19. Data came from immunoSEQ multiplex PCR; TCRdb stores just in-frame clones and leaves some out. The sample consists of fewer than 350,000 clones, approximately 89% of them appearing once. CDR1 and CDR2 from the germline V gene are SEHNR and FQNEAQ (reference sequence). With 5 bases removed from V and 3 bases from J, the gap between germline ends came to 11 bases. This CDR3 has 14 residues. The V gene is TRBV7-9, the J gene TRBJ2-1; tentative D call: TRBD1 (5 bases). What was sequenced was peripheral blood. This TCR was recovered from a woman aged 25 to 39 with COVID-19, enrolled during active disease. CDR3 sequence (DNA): TGTGCCAGCAGCACGAGGCAGGGCTACAATGAGCAGTTCTTC. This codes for CASSTRQGYNEQFF.